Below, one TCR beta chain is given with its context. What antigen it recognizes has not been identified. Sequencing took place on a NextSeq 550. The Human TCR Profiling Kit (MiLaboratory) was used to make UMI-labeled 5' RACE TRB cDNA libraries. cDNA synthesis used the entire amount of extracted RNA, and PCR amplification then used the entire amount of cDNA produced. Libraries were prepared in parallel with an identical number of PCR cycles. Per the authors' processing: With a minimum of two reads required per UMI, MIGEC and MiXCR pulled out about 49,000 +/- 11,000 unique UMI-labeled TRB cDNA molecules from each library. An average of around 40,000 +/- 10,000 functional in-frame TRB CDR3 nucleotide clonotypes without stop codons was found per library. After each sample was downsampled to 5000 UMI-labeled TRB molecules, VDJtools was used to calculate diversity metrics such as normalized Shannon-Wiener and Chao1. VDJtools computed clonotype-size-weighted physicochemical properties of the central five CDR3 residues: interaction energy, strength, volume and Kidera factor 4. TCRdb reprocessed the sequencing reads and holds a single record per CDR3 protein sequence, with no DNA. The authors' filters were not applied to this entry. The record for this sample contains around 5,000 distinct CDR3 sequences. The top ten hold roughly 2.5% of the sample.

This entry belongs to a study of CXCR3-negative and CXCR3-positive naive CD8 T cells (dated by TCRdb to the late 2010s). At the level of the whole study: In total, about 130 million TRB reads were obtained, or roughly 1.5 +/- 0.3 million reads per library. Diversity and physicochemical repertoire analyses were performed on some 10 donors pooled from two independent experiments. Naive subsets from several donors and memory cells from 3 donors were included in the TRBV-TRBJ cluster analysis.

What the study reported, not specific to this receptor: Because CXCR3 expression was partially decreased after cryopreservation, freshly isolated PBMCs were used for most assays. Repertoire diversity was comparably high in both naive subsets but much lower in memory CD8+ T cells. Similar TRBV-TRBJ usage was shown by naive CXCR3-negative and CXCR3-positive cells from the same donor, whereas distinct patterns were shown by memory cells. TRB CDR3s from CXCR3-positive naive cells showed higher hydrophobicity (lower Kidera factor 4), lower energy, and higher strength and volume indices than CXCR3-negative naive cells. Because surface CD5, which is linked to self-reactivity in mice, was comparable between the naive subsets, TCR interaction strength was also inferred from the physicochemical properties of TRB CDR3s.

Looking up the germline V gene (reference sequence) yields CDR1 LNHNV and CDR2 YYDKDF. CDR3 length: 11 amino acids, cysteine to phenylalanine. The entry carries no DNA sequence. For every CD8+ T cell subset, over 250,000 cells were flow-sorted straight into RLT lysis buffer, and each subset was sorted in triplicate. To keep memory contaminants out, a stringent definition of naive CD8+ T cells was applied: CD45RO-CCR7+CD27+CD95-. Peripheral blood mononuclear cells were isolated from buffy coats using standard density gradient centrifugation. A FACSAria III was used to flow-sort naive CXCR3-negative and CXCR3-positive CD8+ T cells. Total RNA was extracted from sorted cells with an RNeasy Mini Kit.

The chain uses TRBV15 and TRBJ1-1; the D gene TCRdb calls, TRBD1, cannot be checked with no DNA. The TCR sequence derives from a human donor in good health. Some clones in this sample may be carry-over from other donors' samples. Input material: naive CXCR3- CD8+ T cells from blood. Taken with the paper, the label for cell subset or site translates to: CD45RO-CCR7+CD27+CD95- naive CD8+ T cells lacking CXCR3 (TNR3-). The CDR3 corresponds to CATKGDTEAFF. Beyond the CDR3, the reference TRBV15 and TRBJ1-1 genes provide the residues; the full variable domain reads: DAMVIQNPRYQVTQFGKPVTLSCSQTLNHNVMYWYQQKSSQAPKLLFHYYDKDFNNEADTPDNFQSRRPNTSFCFLDIRSPGLGDTAMYLCATKGDTEAFFGQGTRLTVV.